This T cell receptor (beta chain) was captured in a study of blood T cell repertoires in COVID-19. The assay was immunoSEQ multiplex PCR, and TCRdb's table has in-frame clones only and misses some. The sample contains 150,000 to 200,000 clones, about nine tenths of which appear only once. Study members were between about 18 and 89 years old and lived in around 24 US regions. Cohorts were assigned according to the clinical history that participants reported. Among Cohort 3 donors, those recovered had two negative PCRs, clearance, or symptom resolution. CDR3 length: 15 amino acids. With 2 bases removed from V and 2 bases from J, the gap between germline ends came to 11 bases. Germline V gene data show CDR1 as MNHEY and CDR2 as SVGEGT.

This clonotype was obtained from a woman under 30 who had recovered from COVID-19. The source material was PBMCs or T cells enriched from blood (not recorded which). This chain connects TRBV6-2 or TRBV6-3 to TRBJ2-3, with a possible D match to TRBD1 (5 bases). This CDR3 reads CASSYPRAYTDTQYF. The CDR3 DNA follows: TGTGCCAGCAGTTACCCCAGGGCCTACACAGATACGCAGTATTTT.